What follows is one TCR beta chain and its context. Its cognate antigen is unknown. V was trimmed by 3 bases and J by 0 bases, leaving 11 bases between them. Germline V CDR1 and CDR2: SGHRS, YFSETQ. CDR3 length equals 15 residues. Donation came from healthy Caucasian individuals in Russia who were aged roughly 6 to 100. Then a second PCR, running about 6 to 12 cycles, was carried out with a sample-barcoded 5' primer and a J-beta primer mix. TCRdb processed the 5' RACE reads anew with MiXCR; each CDR3 protein has one entry. The table has about 930,000 distinct CDR3 sequences, 25% to 30% seen once. The data belong to a study of blood T cells in healthy people across ages. Regarding the study as a whole: It was the long-lived donors that had more naive CD4+ cells and higher diversity than aged donors.

This sample was also put to use in a study of T cells of mothers and their children.

Source material: blood. The gene calls are TRBV5-1 and TRBJ2-3, with D possibly matching TRBD2 (6 bases). The source of this sequence is a woman in her 40s in good health. For the CDR3, the DNA is TGCGCCAGCAGCTGGCGGGGTTCTAGCACAGATACGCAGTATTTT. Translation: CASSWRGSSTDTQYF.